The rows below give T cell receptor beta chains drawn from one sample of a study of blood T cells in healthy people across ages. One entry per CDR3 protein results from TCRdb running MiXCR on the 5' RACE reads. The table has approximately 400,000 distinct CDR3 sequences, 50% to 60% seen once; the top ten hold about 54%. The sample consisted of blood. The receptors shown here come from a man aged 55 to 69 in good health. CDR3s include the opening cysteine and the closing phenylalanine or tryptophan.

V gene	CDR3 protein
TRBV12-3/TRBV12-4	CASSSRGGFGLAEKGGGYNEQFF
TRBV7-2	CASSPPDSLYEQYF
TRBV12-3/TRBV12-4	CASSLASRGGQPQHF
TRBV7-2	CASSFRAGGRADTQYF
TRBV28	CASSDTQETQYF
TRBV27	CASSLPPPDTQYF
TRBV5-1	CASSAGQGPDNGQFF
TRBV9	CASSVDTSGAYEQYF
TRBV9	CASSPRLAPHTQYF
TRBV15	CATSREEGGNTGELFF
TRBV7-9	CASNLALAGVNIQYF
TRBV28	CAGNLRSGTQYF
TRBV27	CASSLGGTGYNEQFF
TRBV7-9	CASSLRTDQETQYF
TRBV11-3	CASRVQGNRAKNIQYF
TRBV9	CASGVDGGRGEQYF
TRBV12-3/TRBV12-4	CASSLAGTEELFF
TRBV20-1	CSARGYSNQPQHF
TRBV4-1	CASSQAAGQTYEQYF
TRBV25-1	CASTSFGANVLTF
TRBV7-3	CASSAGQGYADTINEQFF
TRBV6-2/TRBV6-3	CASSHNYEQYF
TRBV28	CASSTSGIYEQYF
TRBV3-1	CASSQEDYGYTF
TRBV20-1	CSARDRGRIETQYF
TRBV29-1	CSVEEDAGTSGDEQFF
TRBV7-8	CASSDDRGLSNQPQHF
TRBV5-1	CASSSGLAGGGSTDTQYF
TRBV18	CASSPETQYF
TRBV20-1	CSASASGGRETQYF
TRBV4-2	CASSQGPKGTDTQYF
TRBV25-1	CASKGGGGYQETQYF
TRBV4-1	CASSQETGSEQYF
TRBV5-6	CASSLGEGASEQYF
TRBV6-5	CASSPRSGGSNEQFF
TRBV13	CASSLGGLAGDSYEQFF
TRBV27	CASSPRGWADTQYF
TRBV7-8	CASRLQTGVTEQFF
TRBV11-1	CASSLVSGVADTQYF
TRBV5-1	CASSLAPWAGGYEQYF
TRBV20-1	CSAAPGAQSYEQYF
TRBV27	CASSRGLAAYNEQFF
TRBV29-1	CSARDGTYEQYF
TRBV6-1	CASSVDRASSYEQYF
TRBV29-1	CSVIRGDTQYF
TRBV6-8	CASSLGSCGSEQYF
TRBV5-4	CASTTGGGTQYF
TRBV7-8	CASSQRQVETQYF
TRBV5-1	CASSLNLGETQYF
TRBV4-2	CASSQDRQGRKYF
TRBV28	CASGIAKNIQYF
TRBV25-1	CASSEYAGTDTQYF